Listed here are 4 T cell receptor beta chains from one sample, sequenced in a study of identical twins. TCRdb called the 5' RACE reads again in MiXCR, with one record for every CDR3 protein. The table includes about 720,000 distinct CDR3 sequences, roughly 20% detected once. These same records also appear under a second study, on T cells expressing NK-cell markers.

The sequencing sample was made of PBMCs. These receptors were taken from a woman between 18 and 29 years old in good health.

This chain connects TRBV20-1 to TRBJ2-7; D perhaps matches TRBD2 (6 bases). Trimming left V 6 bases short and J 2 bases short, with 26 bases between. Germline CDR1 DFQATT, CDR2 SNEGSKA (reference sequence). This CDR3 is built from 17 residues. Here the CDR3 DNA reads TGCAGTGCACCTTATTCCCCTACTAGCCGGATTACCTACGAGCAGTACTTC. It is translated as CSAPYSPTSRITYEQYF.

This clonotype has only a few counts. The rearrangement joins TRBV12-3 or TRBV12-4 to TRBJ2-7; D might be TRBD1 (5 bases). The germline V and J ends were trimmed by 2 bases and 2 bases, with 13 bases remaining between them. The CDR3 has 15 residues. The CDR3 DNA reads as TGTGCCAGCAGTTTAATCCCAGGCAGGGCCTACGAGCAGTACTTC. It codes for CASSLIPGRAYEQYF.

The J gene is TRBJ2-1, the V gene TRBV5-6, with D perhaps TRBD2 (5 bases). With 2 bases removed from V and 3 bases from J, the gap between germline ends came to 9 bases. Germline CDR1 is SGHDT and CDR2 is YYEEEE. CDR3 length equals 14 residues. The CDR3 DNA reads TGTGCCAGCAGCTTACTAGATCGCTACAATGAGCAGTTCTTC. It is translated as CASSLLDRYNEQFF.

CDR3 bases: TGCAGTGCTAGACCGGGTCTAGCGGGAACCGCCGAAACCAATGAGCAGTTCTTC. It specifies CSARPGLAGTAETNEQFF. The rearrangement joins TRBV20-1 to TRBJ2-1; 9 bases are a match to TRBD2. The CDR3 sequence is 18 residues long. The V gene's germline CDR1 is DFQATT and CDR2 SNEGSKA (reference sequence). V was clipped by 2 bases and J by 6 bases; unmatched bases: 17.